This paragraph reports one TCR beta chain. V shed 4 bases and J 3 bases; nucleotides not matched to a gene: 3. The CDR3 runs 14 residues. Germline CDR1 is ENHRY and CDR2 is SYGVKD. Original processing methods: From reference gene primer amplification, estimates of nucleated cell counts were derived. The table came from immunoSEQ multiplex PCR; TCRdb's copy has only in-frame clones and leaves some out. D and trimming come from the DNA, and the V and J calls and clone size come from that table. The sample holds 200,000 to 250,000 clones, about 86% seen once. These data belong to a study of blood T cell repertoires in COVID-19. Study context: Samples representing acute and convalescent COVID-19 were sourced from the United States, Italy and Spain. Sources were T cells, B-cell-depleted T cells, or PBMCs; the material itself was cDNA or gDNA.

Sequences were obtained from peripheral blood. V is TRBV10-3 and J is TRBJ2-3; the match to TRBD2 covers 8 bases. The sequence was obtained from a woman aged 45-65 years with acute or convalescent COVID-19. The CDR3: CAISGLAYTDTQYF. CDR3 coding DNA: TGTGCCATCAGTGGACTAGCGTATACAGATACGCAGTATTTT.